This TCR beta chain is from a study of OX40 agonist ivuxolimab in advanced cancers. Study overall: Mean age 60 years, range about 23 to 85; approximately 80% male.

A word on this clone: The target antigen is unknown.

The germline V gene encodes CDR1 SNHLY and CDR2 FYNNEI. V was shortened by 6 bases and J by 0 bases, with 18 bases between the two germline ends. The CDR3 length is 17 residues. The study, taken as a whole, reports: Some of the nonresponding patients also showed low levels of normalized T-cell clonal expansion. Clonal expansion from baseline to week 6 occurred in both CD4+ and CD8+ T cells. Low clonal expansion, among the lowest seen, marked partial responders at 0.1-3.0 mg/kg.

Repertoires were generated with immunoSEQ multiplex PCR, while TCRdb's copy carries only in-frame clones and drops some. The repertoire holds just over 90,000 clones, with approximately 90% as singletons. The chain joins TRBV2 to TRBJ1-3; perhaps TRBD1 as D (6 bases). This clonotype was sampled from an adult with an advanced solid tumor such as melanoma, head and neck, liver or kidney cancer. The source was CD4+ or CD8+ T cells sorted from blood, collected in a trial of the OX40 agonist ivuxolimab. The CDR3: CASRASDSPYSGNTIYF. The CDR3 nucleotides are TGTGCCAGCAGGGCCTCGGACAGTCCCTACTCTGGAAACACCATATATTTT.